The present TCR beta chain was sequenced within a study of cytomegalovirus exposure and HLA in healthy donors. Study context: The same platform was used for the 130 or so validation repertoires as for the roughly 700 first-cohort repertoires, as reported in a later analysis.

Points from the study as a whole: According to a subsequent analysis, TCR clusters identified in the first cohort showed a tendency to co-occur across the roughly 110 validation repertoires. Reports showed the classifier diagnosing cytomegalovirus status with high specificity and sensitivity. Despite most TCR sequences being rare, some public TCRs occurred in many donors.

Germline values: CDR1 SGHDT, CDR2 YYEEEE. The CDR3 covers 16 residues. V was pared by 2 bases and J by 4 bases, with 18 bases between. This table comes from immunoSEQ multiplex PCR, and its TCRdb copy is limited to in-frame clones, with some not included. The sample contains 200,000 to 250,000 clones, around four fifths of which appear only once. For this clone: Its antigen is not identified.

The rearrangement joins TRBV5-6 to TRBJ1-1; possible D gene TRBD1, 6 bases. The sequence derives from a woman younger than 35 in good health and CMV-seronegative. Sequencing was carried out using PBMCs. The CDR3 loop reads CASSFYQGRRSTEAFF. As DNA, the CDR3 is TGTGCCAGCAGCTTCTATCAGGGGCGCCGATCCACTGAAGCTTTCTTT.